The rows below give T cell receptor beta chains drawn from one sample of a study of shared clonotypes between healthy human individuals. The protocol was immunoSEQ multiplex PCR, while the TCRdb copy is restricted to in-frame clones and leaves out a portion. Among a few hundred thousand clones listed, around 97% were seen once. The sequenced sample consisted of naive CD4+ T cells sorted from blood. The receptors were sampled from a woman aged 25 to 39 in good health. CDR3s include the opening cysteine and the closing phenylalanine or tryptophan. A D gene is named only where the DNA matches it firmly. For some rows the clone size is stated as once, few or many, or as a class when expanded; others skip it.

v_gene: TRBV7-3
d_gene: NA
abundance: NA
j_gene: TRBJ2-5
CDR3aa: CASSLGASEVGAQYF

v_gene: TRBV4-1
d_gene: TRBD2
abundance: once
j_gene: TRBJ2-5
CDR3aa: CASSQGRGGKGTQYF

v_gene: TRBV18
d_gene: NA
abundance: NA
j_gene: TRBJ1-1
CDR3aa: CASSSFDGPEAFF

v_gene: TRBV10-1
d_gene: TRBD2
abundance: NA
j_gene: TRBJ2-3
CDR3aa: CASSPGLAGSTDTQYF

v_gene: TRBV28
d_gene: NA
abundance: NA
j_gene: TRBJ2-2
CDR3aa: CASSSGTLTGELFF

v_gene: TRBV10-2
d_gene: TRBD1
abundance: NA
j_gene: TRBJ2-7
CDR3aa: CASSGTGFNEQYF

v_gene: TRBV4-1
d_gene: TRBD1
abundance: NA
j_gene: TRBJ2-4
CDR3aa: CASSQPLTGLAKNIQYF

v_gene: TRBV27
d_gene: NA
abundance: NA
j_gene: TRBJ1-2
CDR3aa: CASSFSRQGRDGYTF

v_gene: TRBV19
d_gene: TRBD2
abundance: NA
j_gene: TRBJ2-7
CDR3aa: CASSASGTSYEQYF

v_gene: TRBV28
d_gene: NA
abundance: once
j_gene: TRBJ1-3
CDR3aa: CASSFGSSGNTIYF